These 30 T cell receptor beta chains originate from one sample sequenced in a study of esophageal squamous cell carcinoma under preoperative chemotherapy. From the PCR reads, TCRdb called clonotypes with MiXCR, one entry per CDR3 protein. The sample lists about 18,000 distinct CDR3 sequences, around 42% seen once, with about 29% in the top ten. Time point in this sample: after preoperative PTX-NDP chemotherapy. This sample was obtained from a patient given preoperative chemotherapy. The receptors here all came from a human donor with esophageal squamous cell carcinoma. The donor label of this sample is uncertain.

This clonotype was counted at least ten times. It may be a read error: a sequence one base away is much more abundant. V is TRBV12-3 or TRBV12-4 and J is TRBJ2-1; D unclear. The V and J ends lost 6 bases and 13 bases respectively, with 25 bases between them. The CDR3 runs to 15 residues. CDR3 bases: TGTGCCAGCAGCCGCAACTCAGTAGGGCAAGAGACCCAGTTCTTC. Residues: CASSRNSVGQETQFF.

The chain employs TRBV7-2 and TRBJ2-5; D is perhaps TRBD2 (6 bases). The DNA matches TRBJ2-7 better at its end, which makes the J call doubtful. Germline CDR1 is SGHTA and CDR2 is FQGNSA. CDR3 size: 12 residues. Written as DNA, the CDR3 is TGTGCCAGCAGCGTCGGGAGCGGCGAGCAGTACTTC. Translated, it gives CASSVGSGEQYF.

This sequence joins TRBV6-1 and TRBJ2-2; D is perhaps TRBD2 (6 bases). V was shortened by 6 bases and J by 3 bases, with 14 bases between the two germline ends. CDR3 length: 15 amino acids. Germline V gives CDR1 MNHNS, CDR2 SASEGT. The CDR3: CASRLAPGDTGELFF. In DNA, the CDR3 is TGTGCCAGCAGGCTAGCGCCCGGGGACACCGGGGAGCTGTTTTTT.

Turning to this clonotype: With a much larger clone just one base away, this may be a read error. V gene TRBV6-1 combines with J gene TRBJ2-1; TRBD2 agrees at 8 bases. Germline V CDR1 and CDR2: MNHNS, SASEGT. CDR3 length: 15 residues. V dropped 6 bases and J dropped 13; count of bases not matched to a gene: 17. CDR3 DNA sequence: TGTGCCAGCAGGCTACGGGGTCCCGGGGGGGAGACCCAGTTCTTC. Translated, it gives CASRLRGPGGETQFF.

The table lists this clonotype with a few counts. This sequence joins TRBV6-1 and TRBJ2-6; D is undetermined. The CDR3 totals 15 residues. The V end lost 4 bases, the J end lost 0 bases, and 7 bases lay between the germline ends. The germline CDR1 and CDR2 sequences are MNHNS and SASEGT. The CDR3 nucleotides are TGTGCCAGCAGTGTCCGGCCCTCTGGGGCCAACGTCCTGACTTTC. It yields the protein CASSVRPSGANVLTF.

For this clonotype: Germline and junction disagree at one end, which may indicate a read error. In DNA, the CDR3 is TGTGCGAGCAGCTTAGGGCCTGGCCGGGAGACCCAGTACTTT. Translating it yields CASSLGPGRETQYF. The chain has TRBV7-6 and TRBJ2-5, with D tentatively TRBD2 (6 bases). CDR1 SGHVS and CDR2 FNYEAQ come from the germline V gene. The CDR3 length is 14 residues.

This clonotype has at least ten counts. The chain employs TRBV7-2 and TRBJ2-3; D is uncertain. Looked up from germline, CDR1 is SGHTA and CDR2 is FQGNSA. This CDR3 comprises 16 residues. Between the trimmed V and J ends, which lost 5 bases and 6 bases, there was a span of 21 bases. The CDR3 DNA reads TGTGCCAGCAGCCCTCGAGATGCAGGCATCGGGGATACGCAGTATTTT. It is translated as CASSPRDAGIGDTQYF.

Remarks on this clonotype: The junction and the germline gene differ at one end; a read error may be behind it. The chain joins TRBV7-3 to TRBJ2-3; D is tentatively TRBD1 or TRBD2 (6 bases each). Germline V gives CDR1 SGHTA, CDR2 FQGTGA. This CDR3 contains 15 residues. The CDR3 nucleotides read TGTGCCAGCAGCGCTACTAGGGGGGACAAAAACACGCAGTACTTT. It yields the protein CASSATRGDKNTQYF.

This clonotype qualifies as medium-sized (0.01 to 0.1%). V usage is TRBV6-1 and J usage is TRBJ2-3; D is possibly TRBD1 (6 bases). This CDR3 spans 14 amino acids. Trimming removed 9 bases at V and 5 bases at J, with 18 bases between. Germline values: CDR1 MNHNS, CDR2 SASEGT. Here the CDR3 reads CASRRSGAGDTQYF. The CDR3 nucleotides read TGTGCCAGTCGGAGGTCAGGGGCGGGAGATACGCAGTATTTT.

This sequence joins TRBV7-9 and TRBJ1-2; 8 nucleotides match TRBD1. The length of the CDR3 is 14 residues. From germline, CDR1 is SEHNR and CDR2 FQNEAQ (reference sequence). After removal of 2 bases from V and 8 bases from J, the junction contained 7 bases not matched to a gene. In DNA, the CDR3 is TGTGCCAGCAGCTTACAGGACAGGGAAAGGGGCTACACCTTC. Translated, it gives CASSLQDRERGYTF.

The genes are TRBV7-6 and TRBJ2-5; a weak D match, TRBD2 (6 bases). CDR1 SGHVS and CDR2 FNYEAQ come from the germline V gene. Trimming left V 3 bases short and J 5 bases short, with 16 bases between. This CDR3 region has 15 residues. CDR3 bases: TGTGCCAGCAGCTTTCTGGCCGGAGGGCACGAGACCCAGTACTTC. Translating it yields CASSFLAGGHETQYF.

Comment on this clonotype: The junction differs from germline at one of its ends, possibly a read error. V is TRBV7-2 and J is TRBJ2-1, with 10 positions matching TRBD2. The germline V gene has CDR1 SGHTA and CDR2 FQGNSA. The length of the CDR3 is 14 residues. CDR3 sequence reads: CASSLAGGYNEQFF. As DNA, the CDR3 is TGTGCCAGCAGTTTAGCGGGGGGATACAATGAGCAGTTCTTC.

The CDR3 coding sequence is TGTGCCAGCAGTTACATCGGGGGGGGGGTGGCAGATACGCAGTATTTT. Its translation is CASSYIGGGVADTQYF. The rearrangement joins TRBV6-5 to TRBJ2-3; 8 nucleotides align to TRBD2. V was pared by 2 bases and J by 4 bases, with 8 bases of the junction left unmatched. Germline lookup yields CDR1 MNHEY and CDR2 SVGAGI. The CDR3 length is 16 residues.

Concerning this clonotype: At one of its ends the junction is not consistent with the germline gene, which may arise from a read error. The CDR3 spells CARSPEAWSTDAQYF. In nucleotides, the CDR3 is TGTGCCAGGAGTCCGGAGGCTTGGAGCACAGATGCGCAGTATTTT. The rearrangement joins TRBV12-3 or TRBV12-4 to TRBJ2-3; tentative D call: TRBD2 (5 bases). The length of the CDR3 is 15 residues.

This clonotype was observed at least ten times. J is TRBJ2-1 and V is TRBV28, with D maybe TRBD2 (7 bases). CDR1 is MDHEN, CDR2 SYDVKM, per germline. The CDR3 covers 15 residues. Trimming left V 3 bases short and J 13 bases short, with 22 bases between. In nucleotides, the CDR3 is TGTGCCAGCAGTTTGCTGGGGGGGCTAGCGGAGACCCAGTTCTTC. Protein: CASSLLGGLAETQFF.

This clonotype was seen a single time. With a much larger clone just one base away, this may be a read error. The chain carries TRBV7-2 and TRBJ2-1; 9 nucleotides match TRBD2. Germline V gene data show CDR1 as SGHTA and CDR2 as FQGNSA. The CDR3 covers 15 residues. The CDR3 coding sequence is TGTGCCAGCAGATTAGATAGCGGGAGCTACAATGAGCAGTTCTTC. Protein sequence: CASRLDSGSYNEQFF. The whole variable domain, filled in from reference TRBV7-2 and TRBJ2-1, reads GAGVSQSPSNKVTEKGKDVELRCDPISGHTALYWYRQSLGQGLEFLIYFQGNSAPDKSGLPSDRFSAERTGGSVSTLTIQRTQQEDSAVYLCASRLDSGSYNEQFFGPGTRLTVL.

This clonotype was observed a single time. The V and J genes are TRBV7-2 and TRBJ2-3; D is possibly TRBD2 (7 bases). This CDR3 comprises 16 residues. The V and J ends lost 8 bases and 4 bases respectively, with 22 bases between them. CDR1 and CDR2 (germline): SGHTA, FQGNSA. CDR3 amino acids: CASGALEGGGPDTQYF. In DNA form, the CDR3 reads TGTGCCAGCGGCGCACTAGAGGGGGGGGGCCCAGATACGCAGTATTTT.

The CDR3 region is CASSHPTGTYNEQFF. DNA of the CDR3: TGTGCCAGCAGCCACCCGACAGGGACCTACAATGAGCAGTTCTTC. The chain carries TRBV7-9 and TRBJ2-1; 7 bases line up with TRBD1. V lost 5 bases, J lost 2 bases, and 6 bases stayed unmatched. The CDR3 sequence is 15 residues long. Looked up from germline, CDR1 is SEHNR and CDR2 is FQNEAQ (reference sequence). Complete variable domain (other parts from reference TRBV7-9 and TRBJ2-1): DTGVSQNPRHKITKRGQNVTFRCDPISEHNRLYWYRQTLGQGPEFLTYFQNEAQLEKSRLLSDRFSAERPKGSFSTLEIQRTEQGDSAMYLCASSHPTGTYNEQFFGPGTRLTVL.

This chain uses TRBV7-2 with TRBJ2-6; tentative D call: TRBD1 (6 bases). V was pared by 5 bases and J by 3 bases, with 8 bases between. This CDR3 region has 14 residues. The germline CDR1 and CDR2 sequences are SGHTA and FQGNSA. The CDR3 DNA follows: TGTGCCAGCAGCCGGACAGTTGGGGCCAACGTCCTGACTTTC. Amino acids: CASSRTVGANVLTF.

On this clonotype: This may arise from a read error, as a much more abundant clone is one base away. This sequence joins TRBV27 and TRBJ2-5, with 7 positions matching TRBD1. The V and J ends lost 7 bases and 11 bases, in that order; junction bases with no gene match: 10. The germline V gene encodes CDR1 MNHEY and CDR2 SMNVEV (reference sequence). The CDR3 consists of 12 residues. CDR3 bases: TGTGCCAGCACCCAACAGGGGTATGAGCAGTACTTC. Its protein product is CASTQQGYEQYF.

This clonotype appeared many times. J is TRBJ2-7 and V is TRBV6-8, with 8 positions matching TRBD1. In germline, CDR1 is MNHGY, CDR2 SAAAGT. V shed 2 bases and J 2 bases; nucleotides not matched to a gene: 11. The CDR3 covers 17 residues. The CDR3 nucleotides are TGTGCCAGCAGTTACAGCCTAACAGGGGGGAGAACCTACGAGCAGTACTTC. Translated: CASSYSLTGGRTYEQYF.

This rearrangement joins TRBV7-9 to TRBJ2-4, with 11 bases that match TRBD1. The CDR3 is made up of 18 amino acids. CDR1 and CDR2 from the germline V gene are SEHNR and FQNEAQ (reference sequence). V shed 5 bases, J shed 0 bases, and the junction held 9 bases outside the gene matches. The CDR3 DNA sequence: TGTGCCAGCAGCGGCGGACAGGGGGCGATGGGAGCCAAAAACATTCAGTACTTC. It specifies CASSGGQGAMGAKNIQYF.

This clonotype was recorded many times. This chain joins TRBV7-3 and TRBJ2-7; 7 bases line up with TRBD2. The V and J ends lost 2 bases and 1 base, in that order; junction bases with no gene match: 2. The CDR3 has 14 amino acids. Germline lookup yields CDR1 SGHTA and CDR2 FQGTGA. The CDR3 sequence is CASSLLAGSYEQYF. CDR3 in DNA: TGTGCCAGCAGCTTATTAGCGGGTTCCTACGAGCAGTACTTC. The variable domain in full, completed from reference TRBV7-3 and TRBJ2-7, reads GAGVSQTPSNKVTEKGKYVELRCDPISGHTALYWYRQSLGQGPEFLIYFQGTGAADDSGLPNDRFFAVRPEGSVSTLKIQRTERGDSAVYLCASSLLAGSYEQYFGPGTRLTVT.

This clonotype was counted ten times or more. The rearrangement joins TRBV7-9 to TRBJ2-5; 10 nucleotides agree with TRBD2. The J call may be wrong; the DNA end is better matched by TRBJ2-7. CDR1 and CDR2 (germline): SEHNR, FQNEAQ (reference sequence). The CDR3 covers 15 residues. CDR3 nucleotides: TGTGCCAGCAGCTTAGGGACTAGCGGTGAGGACGAGCAGTACTTC. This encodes CASSLGTSGEDEQYF.

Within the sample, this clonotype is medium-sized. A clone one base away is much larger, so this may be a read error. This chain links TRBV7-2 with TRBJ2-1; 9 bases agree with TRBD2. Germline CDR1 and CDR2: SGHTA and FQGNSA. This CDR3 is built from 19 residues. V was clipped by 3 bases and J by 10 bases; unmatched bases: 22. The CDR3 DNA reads TGTGCCAGCAGCTTGAAAGTTGCTAGCGGGACCGCACCTACCTACGAGCAGTTCTTC. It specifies CASSLKVASGTAPTYEQFF.

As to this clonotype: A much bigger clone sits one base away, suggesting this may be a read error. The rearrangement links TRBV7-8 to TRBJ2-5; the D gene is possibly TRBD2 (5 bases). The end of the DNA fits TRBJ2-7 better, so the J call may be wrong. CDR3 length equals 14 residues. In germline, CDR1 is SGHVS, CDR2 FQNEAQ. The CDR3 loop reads CASSLREWAYEQYF. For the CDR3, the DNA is TGTGCCAGCAGCTTAAGGGAGTGGGCCTACGAGCAGTACTTC.

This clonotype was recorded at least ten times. The CDR3 nucleotides read TGTGCCAGCAGTGAAGCCCAGGAACCCTACAATGAGCAGTTCTTC. As protein: CASSEAQEPYNEQFF. The chain carries TRBV6-1 and TRBJ2-1; D is uncertain. This CDR3 is 15 amino acids long. Trimming pared 0 bases from V and 2 bases from J, leaving 8 bases between. Germline V lookup: CDR1 MNHNS, CDR2 SASEGT.

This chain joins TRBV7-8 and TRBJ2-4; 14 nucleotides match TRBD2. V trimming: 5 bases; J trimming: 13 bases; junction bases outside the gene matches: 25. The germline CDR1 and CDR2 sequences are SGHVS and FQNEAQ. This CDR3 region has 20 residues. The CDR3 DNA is TGTGCCAGCAGCCCGGGATCGACTAGCGGGAGGGTTTGGGCCACAGATACGCAGTACTTC. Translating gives CASSPGSTSGRVWATDTQYF.

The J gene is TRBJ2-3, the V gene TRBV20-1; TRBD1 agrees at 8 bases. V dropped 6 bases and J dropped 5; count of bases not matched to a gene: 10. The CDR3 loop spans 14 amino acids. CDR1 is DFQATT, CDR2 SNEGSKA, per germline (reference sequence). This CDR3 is CSAERTGMKDTQYF. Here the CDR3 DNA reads TGCAGTGCGGAACGGACAGGGATGAAAGATACGCAGTATTTT.

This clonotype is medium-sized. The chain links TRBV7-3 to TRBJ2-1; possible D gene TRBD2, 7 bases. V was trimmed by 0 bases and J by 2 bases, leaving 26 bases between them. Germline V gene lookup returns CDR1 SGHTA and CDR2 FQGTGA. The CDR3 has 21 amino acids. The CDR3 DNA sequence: TGTGCCAGCAGCTTAACGGCCGGGACATCCCCGGGCGGGAGACCCTACAATGAGCAGTTCTTC. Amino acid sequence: CASSLTAGTSPGGRPYNEQFF.